This T cell receptor (beta chain) comes out of a study of a mutant IDH1 vaccine in newly diagnosed glioma. The study, taken as a whole, reports: Pseudoprogression seemed unrelated to changes in top peripheral T cell clonotypes.

Libraries were prepared by immunoSEQ multiplex PCR; TCRdb keeps only in-frame clonotypes and omits some of them. The sample lists roughly 52,000 clones; 60% to 85% were seen once. The time point is: week 35, safety follow-up. A 20-mer mutant IDH1 peptide at 300 ug was injected subcutaneously with topical imiquimod. Note on this clone: Its antigen is still unknown.

The CDR3 runs 15 residues. With 4 bases clipped from V and 1 base from J, the junction kept 3 bases outside the gene matches. CDR1 and CDR2 (germline): SGHRS, YFSETQ. This receptor was obtained from a man in his forties with glioma. V is TRBV5-1 and J is TRBJ2-3; 10 nucleotides align to TRBD2. The source material was PBMCs, sampled from a glioma patient whose treatment included an IDH1 peptide vaccine. The DNA of the CDR3 is TGCGCCAGCAGCGCAACTAGCGGGGGCACAGATACGCAGTATTTT. Its translation: CASSATSGGTDTQYF.